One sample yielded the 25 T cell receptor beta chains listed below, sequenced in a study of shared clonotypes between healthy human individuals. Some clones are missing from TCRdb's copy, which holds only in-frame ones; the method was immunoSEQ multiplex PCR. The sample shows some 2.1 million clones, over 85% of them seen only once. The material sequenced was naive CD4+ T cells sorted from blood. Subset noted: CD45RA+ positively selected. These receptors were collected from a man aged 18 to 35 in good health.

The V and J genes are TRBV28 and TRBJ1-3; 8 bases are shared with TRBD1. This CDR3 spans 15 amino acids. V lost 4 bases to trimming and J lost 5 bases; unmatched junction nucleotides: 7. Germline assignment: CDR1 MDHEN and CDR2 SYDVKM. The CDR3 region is CASSSQGALRNTIYF. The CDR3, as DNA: TGTGCCAGCAGTTCCCAGGGGGCGCTTAGAAACACCATATATTTT.

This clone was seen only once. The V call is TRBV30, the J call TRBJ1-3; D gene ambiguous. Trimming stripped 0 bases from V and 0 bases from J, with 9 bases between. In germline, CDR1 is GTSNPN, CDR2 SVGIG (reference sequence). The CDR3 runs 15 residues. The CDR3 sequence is CAWSVSGNSGNTIYF. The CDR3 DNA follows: TGTGCCTGGAGTGTATCGGGGAACTCTGGAAACACCATATATTTT.

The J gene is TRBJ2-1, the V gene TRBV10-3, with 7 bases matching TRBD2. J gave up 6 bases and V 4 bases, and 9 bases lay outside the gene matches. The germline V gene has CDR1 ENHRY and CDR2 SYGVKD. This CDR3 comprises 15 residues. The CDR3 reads CAISAGLAASNEQFF. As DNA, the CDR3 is TGTGCCATCAGTGCTGGGCTAGCGGCCTCCAATGAGCAGTTCTTC.

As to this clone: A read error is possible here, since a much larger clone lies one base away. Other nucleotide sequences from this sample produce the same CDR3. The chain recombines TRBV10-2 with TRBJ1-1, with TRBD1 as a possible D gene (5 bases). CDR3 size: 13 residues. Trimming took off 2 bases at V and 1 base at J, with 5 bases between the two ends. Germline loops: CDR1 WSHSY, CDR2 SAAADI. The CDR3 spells CASSETGNTEAFF. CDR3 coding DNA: TGCGCCAGCAGTGAGACAGGGAACACTGAAGCTTTCTTT.

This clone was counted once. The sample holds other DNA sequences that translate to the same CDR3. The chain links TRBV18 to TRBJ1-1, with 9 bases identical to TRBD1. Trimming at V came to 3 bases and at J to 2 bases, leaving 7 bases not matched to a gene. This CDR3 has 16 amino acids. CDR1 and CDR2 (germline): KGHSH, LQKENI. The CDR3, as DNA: TGTGCCAGCTCACCTCAACAGGGGGCACTAAACACTGAAGCTTTCTTT. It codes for CASSPQQGALNTEAFF.

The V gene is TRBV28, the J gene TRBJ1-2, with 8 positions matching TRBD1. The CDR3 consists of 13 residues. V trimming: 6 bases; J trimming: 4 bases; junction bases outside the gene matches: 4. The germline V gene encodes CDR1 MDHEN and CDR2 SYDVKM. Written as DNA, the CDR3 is TGTGCCAGCAGCGAACAGGGGGGCTATGGCTACACCTTC. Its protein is CASSEQGGYGYTF.

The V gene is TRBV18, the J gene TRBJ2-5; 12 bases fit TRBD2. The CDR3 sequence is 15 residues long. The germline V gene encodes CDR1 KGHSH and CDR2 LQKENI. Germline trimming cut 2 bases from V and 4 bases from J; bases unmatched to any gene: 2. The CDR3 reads CASSPTSGRRETQYF. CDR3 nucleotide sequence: TGTGCCAGCTCACCAACTAGCGGGAGGAGAGAGACCCAGTACTTC.

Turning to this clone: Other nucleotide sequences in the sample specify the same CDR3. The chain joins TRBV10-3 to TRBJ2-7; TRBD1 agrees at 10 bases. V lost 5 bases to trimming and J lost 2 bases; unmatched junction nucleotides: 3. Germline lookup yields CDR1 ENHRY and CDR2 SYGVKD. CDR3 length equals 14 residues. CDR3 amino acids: CAISPGQGPYEQYF. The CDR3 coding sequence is TGTGCCATCAGTCCGGGACAGGGGCCCTACGAGCAGTACTTC.

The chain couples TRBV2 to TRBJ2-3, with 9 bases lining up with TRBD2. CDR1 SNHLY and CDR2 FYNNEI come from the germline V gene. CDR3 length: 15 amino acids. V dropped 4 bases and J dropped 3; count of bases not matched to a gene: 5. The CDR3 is CASSATSGGTDTQYF. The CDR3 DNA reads TGTGCCAGCAGTGCGACTAGCGGTGGTACAGATACGCAGTATTTT.

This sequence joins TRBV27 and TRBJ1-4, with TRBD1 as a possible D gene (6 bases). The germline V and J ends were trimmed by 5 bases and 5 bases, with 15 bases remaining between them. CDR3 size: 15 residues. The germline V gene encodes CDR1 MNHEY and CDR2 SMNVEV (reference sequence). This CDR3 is CASSLTGSLNEKLFF. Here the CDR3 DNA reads TGTGCCAGCAGTCTTACAGGGTCGCTGAATGAAAAACTGTTTTTT.

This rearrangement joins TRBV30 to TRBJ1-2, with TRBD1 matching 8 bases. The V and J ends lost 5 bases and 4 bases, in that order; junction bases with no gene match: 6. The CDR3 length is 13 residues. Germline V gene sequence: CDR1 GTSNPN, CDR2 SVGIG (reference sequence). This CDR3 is CAWAPGQGYGYTF. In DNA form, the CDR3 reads TGTGCCTGGGCCCCCGGACAGGGCTATGGCTACACCTTC.

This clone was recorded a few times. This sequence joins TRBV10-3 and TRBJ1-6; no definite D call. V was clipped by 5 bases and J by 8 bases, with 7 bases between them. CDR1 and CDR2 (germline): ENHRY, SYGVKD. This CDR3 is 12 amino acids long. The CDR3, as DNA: TGTGCCATCAGTAACGGAGATTCACCCCTCCACTTT. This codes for CAISNGDSPLHF.

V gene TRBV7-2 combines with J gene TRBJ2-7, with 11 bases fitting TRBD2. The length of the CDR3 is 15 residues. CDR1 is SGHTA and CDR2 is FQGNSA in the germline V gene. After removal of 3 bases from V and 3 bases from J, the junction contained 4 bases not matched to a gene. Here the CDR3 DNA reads TGTGCCAGCAGCTTCTATACTAGCGGGAGCTACGAGCAGTACTTC. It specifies CASSFYTSGSYEQYF.

CDR3 sequence: CASSLDGPLNEKLFF. CDR3 DNA sequence: TGCGCCAGCAGCTTGGATGGGCCCCTTAATGAAAAACTGTTTTTT. This chain links TRBV5-1 with TRBJ1-4, with D uncertain. The CDR3 has 15 residues. Germline V gene data show CDR1 as SGHRS and CDR2 as YFSETQ. V was pared by 0 bases and J by 4 bases, with 10 bases between. Complete variable domain (other parts from reference TRBV5-1 and TRBJ1-4): KAGVTQTPRYLIKTRGQQVTLSCSPISGHRSVSWYQQTPGQGLQFLFEYFSETQRNKGNFPGRFSGRQFSNSRSEMNVSTLELGDSALYLCASSLDGPLNEKLFFGSGTQLSVL.

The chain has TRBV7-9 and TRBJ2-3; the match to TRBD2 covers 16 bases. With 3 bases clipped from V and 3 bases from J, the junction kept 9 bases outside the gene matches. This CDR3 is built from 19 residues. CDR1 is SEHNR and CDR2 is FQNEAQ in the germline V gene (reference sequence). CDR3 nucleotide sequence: TGTGCCAGCAGCTTTGGGACTAGCGGGAGGGCCTTGATGACAGATACGCAGTATTTT. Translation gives CASSFGTSGRALMTDTQYF.

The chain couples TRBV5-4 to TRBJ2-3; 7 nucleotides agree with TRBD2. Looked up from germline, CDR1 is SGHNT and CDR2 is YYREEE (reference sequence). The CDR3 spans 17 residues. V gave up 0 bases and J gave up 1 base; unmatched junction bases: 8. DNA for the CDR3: TGTGCCAGCAGCTTGGGTCCAGCGGGGAGGGGCACAGATACGCAGTATTTT. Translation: CASSLGPAGRGTDTQYF.

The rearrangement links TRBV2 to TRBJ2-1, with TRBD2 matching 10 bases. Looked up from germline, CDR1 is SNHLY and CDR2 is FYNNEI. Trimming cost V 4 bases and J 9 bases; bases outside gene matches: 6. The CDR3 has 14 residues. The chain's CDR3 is CASSASGRRGEQFF. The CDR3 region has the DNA TGTGCCAGCAGTGCTAGCGGGAGACGGGGTGAGCAGTTCTTC.

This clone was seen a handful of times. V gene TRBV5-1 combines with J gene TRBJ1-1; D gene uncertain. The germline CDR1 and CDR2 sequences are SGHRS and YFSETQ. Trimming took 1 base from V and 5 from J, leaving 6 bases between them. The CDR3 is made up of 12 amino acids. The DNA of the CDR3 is TGCGCCAGCAGCTTGAGGGAGACTGAAGCTTTCTTT. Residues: CASSLRETEAFF.

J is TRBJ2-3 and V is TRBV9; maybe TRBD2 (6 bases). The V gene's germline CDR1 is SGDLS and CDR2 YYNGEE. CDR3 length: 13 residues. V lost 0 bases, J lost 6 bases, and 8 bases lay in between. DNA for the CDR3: TGTGCCAGCAGCGTAGATGGGGGGGATACGCAGTATTTT. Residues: CASSVDGGDTQYF. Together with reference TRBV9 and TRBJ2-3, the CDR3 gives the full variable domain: DSGVTQTPKHLITATGQRVTLRCSPRSGDLSVYWYQQSLDQGLQFLIQYYNGEERAKGNILERFSAQQFPDLHSELNLSSLELGDSALYFCASSVDGGDTQYFGPGTRLTVL.

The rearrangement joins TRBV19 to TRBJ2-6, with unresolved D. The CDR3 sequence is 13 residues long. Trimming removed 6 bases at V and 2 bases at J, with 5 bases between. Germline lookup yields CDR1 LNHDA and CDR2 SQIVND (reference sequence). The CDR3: CASRPPGANVLTF. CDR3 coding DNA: TGTGCCAGTAGGCCGCCTGGGGCCAACGTCCTGACTTTC.

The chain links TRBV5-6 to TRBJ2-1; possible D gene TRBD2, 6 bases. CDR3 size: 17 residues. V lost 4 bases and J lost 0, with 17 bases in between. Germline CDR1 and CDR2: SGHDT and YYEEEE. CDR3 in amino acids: CASSPRLAMSSYNEQFF. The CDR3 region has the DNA TGTGCCAGCAGCCCCCGGCTAGCGATGAGCTCCTACAATGAGCAGTTCTTC.

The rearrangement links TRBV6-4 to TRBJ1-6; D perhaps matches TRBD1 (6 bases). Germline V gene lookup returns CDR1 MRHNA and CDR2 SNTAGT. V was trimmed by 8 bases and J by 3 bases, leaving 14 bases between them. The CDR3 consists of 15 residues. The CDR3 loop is CASSMDSNYNSPLHF. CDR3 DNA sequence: TGTGCCAGCTCAATGGACAGCAACTATAATTCACCCCTCCACTTT.

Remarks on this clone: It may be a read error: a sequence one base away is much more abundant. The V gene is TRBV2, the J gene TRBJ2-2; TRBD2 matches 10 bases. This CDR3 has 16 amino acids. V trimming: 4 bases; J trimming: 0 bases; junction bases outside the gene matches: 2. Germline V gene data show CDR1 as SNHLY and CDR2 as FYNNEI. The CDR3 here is CASSGTSGSNTGELFF. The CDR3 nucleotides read TGTGCCAGCAGTGGGACTAGCGGATCGAACACCGGGGAGCTGTTTTTT.

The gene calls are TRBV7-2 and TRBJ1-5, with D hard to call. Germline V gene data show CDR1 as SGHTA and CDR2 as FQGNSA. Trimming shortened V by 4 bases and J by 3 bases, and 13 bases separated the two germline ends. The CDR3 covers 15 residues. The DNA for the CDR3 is TGTGCCAGCAGCTCTGAGGGTTTGAACAATCAGCCCCAGCATTTT. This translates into CASSSEGLNNQPQHF.

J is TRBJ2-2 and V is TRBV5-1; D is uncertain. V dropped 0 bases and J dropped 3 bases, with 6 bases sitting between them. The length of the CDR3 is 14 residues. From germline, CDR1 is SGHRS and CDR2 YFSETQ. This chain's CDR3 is CASSLGAHTGELFF. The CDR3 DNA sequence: TGCGCCAGCAGCTTGGGGGCGCACACCGGGGAGCTGTTTTTT.